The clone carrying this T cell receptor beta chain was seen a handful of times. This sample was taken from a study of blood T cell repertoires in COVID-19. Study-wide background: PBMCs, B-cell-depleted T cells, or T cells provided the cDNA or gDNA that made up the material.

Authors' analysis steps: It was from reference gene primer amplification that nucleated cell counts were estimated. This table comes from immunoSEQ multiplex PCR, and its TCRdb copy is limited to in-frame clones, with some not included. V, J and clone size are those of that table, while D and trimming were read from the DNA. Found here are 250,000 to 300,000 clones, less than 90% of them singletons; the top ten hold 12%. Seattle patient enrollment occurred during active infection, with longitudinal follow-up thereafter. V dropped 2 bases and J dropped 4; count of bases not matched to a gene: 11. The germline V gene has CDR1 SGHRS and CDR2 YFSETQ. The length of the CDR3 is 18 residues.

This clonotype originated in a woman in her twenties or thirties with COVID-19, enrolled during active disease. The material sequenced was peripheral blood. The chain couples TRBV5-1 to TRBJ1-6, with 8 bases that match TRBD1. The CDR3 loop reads CASSLMADRDRYNSPLHF. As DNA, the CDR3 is TGCGCCAGCAGCTTAATGGCCGACCGGGACAGGTATAATTCACCCCTCCACTTT.